This is a list of T cell receptor beta chains from one sample in a study of blood T cells in healthy people across ages. TCRdb independently ran MiXCR on the 5' RACE reads; one entry per CDR3 protein. The top ten clones hold about 20% of a sample with about 730,000 distinct CDR3 sequences, roughly 43% of them seen once. The source material was blood. These receptors originate from a woman aged 55-69 years in good health. The CDR3 runs from the conserved cysteine through the conserved F or W. Each record gives: J gene, V gene, clone size, D gene, CDR3 protein, CDR3 DNA. The D gene is left open where the match is weak. The listing skips clone size in some rows; elsewhere it reads once, few, many or a size class.

J: TRBJ2-1
V: TRBV6-6
size: few
D: TRBD1
CDR3: CASSYLGQGANEQFF
DNA: TGTGCCAGCAGTTATCTGGGACAGGGGGCCAATGAGCAGTTCTTC

J: TRBJ2-5
V: TRBV6-5
size: few
D: TRBD2
CDR3: CASSYSTSGFAETQYF
DNA: TGTGCCAGCAGTTACTCGACTAGCGGGTTCGCGGAGACCCAGTACTTC

J: TRBJ1-5
V: TRBV20-1
size: NA
D: NA
CDR3: CSAVDGGPDQPQHF
DNA: TGCAGTGCAGTCGACGGAGGACCTGATCAGCCCCAGCATTTT

J: TRBJ2-5
V: TRBV27
size: NA
D: TRBD2
CDR3: CASNPGTSKETQYF
DNA: TGTGCCAGCAACCCCGGGACTAGTAAAGAGACCCAGTACTTC

J: TRBJ2-3
V: TRBV7-2
size: NA
D: NA
CDR3: CASSPGVNTDTQYF
DNA: TGTGCCAGCAGCCCTGGGGTTAATACAGATACGCAGTATTTT

J: TRBJ2-7
V: TRBV20-1
size: NA
D: TRBD1
CDR3: CSARGTQGDPYEQYF
DNA: TGCAGTGCTAGAGGGACTCAGGGGGACCCCTACGAGCAGTACTTC

J: TRBJ1-2
V: TRBV12-5
size: NA
D: TRBD1
CDR3: CASGWGQGETYGYTF
DNA: TGTGCTAGTGGTTGGGGGCAGGGGGAAACCTATGGCTACACCTTC

J: TRBJ1-1
V: TRBV29-1
size: NA
D: NA
CDR3: CSVGMENTEAFF
DNA: TGCAGCGTTGGCATGGAGAACACTGAAGCTTTCTTT

J: TRBJ2-2
V: TRBV20-1
size: NA
D: NA
CDR3: CSVLGAGELFF
DNA: TGCAGTGTCTTGGGGGCCGGGGAGCTGTTTTTT

J: TRBJ2-7
V: TRBV28
size: NA
D: NA
CDR3: CASSFRPGRADHEQYF
DNA: TGTGCCAGCAGTTTCCGCCCAGGCCGGGCAGACCACGAGCAGTACTTC

J: TRBJ2-7
V: TRBV4-1
size: many
D: NA
CDR3: CASSLSNHEQYF
DNA: TGCGCCAGCAGCCTTAGCAACCACGAGCAGTACTTC

J: TRBJ2-3
V: TRBV12-3/TRBV12-4
size: few
D: TRBD1
CDR3: CASSLPGQTDTQYF
DNA: TGTGCCAGCAGCCTCCCGGGACAGACAGATACGCAGTATTTT

J: TRBJ1-2
V: TRBV24-1
size: NA
D: NA
CDR3: CATSDVDRSYGYTF
DNA: TGTGCCACCAGTGATGTCGACAGAAGCTATGGCTACACCTTC

J: TRBJ2-3
V: TRBV20-1
size: few
D: NA
CDR3: CSARDGVSTDTQYF
DNA: TGCAGTGCTAGAGATGGCGTCAGCACAGATACGCAGTATTTT

J: TRBJ2-3
V: TRBV7-2
size: few
D: TRBD2
CDR3: CASSFTSGVTDTQYF
DNA: TGTGCCAGCAGCTTCACTAGCGGGGTTACAGATACGCAGTATTTT

J: TRBJ2-7
V: TRBV27
size: few
D: TRBD2
CDR3: CASSPSGTSYEQYF
DNA: TGTGCCAGCAGTCCTAGCGGGACCTCCTACGAGCAGTACTTC

J: TRBJ2-7
V: TRBV12-3/TRBV12-4
size: NA
D: TRBD1
CDR3: CAGSLEGTGRLYEQYF
DNA: TGTGCCGGCAGTTTAGAAGGGACAGGGAGGCTCTACGAGCAGTACTTC

J: TRBJ2-7
V: TRBV20-1
size: NA
D: NA
CDR3: CSARVPGLPIEQYF
DNA: TGCAGTGCTAGAGTACCGGGACTCCCTATCGAGCAGTACTTC

J: TRBJ2-1
V: TRBV2
size: few
D: TRBD2
CDR3: CASRERTSGHNEQFF
DNA: TGTGCCAGCAGAGAAAGGACTAGCGGCCACAATGAGCAGTTCTTC

J: TRBJ1-2
V: TRBV12-3/TRBV12-4
size: few
D: NA
CDR3: CASSPEISGVAGYTF
DNA: TGTGCCAGCAGCCCGGAGATAAGCGGGGTGGCTGGCTACACCTTC

J: TRBJ1-4
V: TRBV27
size: few
D: TRBD1
CDR3: CASSPRQGVEKLFF
DNA: TGTGCCAGCAGCCCAAGACAGGGGGTCGAAAAACTGTTTTTT

J: TRBJ2-2
V: TRBV5-1
size: NA
D: NA
CDR3: CASTSEGLNTGELFF
DNA: TGCGCCAGCACCTCGGAGGGTTTGAACACCGGGGAGCTGTTTTTT

J: TRBJ2-4
V: TRBV7-8
size: NA
D: TRBD1
CDR3: CASSLEGASKNIQYF
DNA: TGTGCCAGCAGCTTAGAGGGGGCGTCCAAAAACATTCAGTACTTC

J: TRBJ2-5
V: TRBV20-1
size: NA
D: NA
CDR3: CSARRSRGGQETQYF
DNA: TGCAGTGCTAGGAGAAGCAGGGGAGGGCAAGAGACCCAGTACTTC

J: TRBJ1-1
V: TRBV18
size: NA
D: NA
CDR3: CAGSPTGGSTEAFF
DNA: TGTGCCGGCTCACCTACTGGGGGTAGCACTGAAGCTTTCTTT